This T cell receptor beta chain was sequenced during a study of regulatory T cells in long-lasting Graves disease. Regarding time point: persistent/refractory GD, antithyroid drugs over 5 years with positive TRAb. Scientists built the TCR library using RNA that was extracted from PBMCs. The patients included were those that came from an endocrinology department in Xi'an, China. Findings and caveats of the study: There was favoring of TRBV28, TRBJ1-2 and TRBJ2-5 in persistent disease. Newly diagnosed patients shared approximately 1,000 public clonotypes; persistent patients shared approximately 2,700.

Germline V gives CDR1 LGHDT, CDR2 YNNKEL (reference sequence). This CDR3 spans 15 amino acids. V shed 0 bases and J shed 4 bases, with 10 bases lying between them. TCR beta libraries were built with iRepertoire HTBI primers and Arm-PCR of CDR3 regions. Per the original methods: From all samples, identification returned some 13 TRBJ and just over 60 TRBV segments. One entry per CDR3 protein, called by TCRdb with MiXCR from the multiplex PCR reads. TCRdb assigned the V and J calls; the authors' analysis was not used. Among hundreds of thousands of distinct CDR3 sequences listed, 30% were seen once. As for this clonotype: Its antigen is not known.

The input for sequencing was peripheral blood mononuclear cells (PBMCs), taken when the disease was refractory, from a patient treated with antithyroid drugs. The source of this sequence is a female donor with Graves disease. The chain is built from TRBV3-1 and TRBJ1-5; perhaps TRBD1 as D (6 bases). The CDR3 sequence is CASSQDHRANQPQHF. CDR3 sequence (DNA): TGTGCCAGCAGCCAAGATCACAGGGCGAATCAGCCCCAGCATTTT.